This TCR beta chain was recorded in a study of radiotherapy plus CTLA-4 blockade in lung cancer. Study results and limitations: Tumor-origin TCR clones grew in blood after radiotherapy plus ipilimumab. Among reported predictors of response, early blood T cell clone dynamics with interferon-beta performed best.

TCRdb keeps only in-frame clones here, not all; method: immunoSEQ multiplex PCR. Of over 85,000 clones in the sample, 65% to 85% were seen once. Concerning this clone itself: Its antigen is unidentified.

Trimming cost V 5 bases and J 5 bases; bases outside gene matches: 4. The CDR3 is 13 amino acids. From germline, CDR1 is SGHTA and CDR2 FQGNSA. This clonotype originated in a human donor with non-small cell lung cancer who had a partial response to radiotherapy plus ipilimumab. Some clones in this sample may be carry-over from other donors' samples. This chain connects TRBV7-2 to TRBJ1-2, with TRBD1 identical over 8 bases. The sequenced sample was peripheral blood, obtained from a patient treated with radiotherapy plus ipilimumab. CDR3 nucleotides: TGTGCCAGCAGCAATCGACAGGGGTATGGCTACACCTTC. This translates into CASSNRQGYGYTF.